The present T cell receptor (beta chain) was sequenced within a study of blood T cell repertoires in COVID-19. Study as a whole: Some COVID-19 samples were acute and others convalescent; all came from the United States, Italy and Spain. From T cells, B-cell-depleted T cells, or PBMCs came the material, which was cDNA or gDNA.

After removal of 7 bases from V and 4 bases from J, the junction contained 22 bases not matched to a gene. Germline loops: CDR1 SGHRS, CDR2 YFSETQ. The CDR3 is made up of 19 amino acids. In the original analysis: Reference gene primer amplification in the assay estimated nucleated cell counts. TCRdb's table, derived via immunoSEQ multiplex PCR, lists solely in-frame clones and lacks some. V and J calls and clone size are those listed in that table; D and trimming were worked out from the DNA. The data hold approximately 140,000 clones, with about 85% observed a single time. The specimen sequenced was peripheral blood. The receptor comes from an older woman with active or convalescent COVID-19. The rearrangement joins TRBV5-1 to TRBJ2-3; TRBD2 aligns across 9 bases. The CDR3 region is CASERTTTGLAEVSDTQYF. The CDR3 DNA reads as TGCGCCAGCGAACGGACAACAACGGGACTAGCAGAAGTTTCAGATACGCAGTATTTT.